The present entry profiles one TCR beta chain with its context. Its antigen is currently unknown. cDNA molecules carried unique molecular identifiers, and template switching added a universal primer site. MiXCR was run by TCRdb on the 5' RACE reads, yielding one entry per CDR3 protein. The sample includes more than 1.5 million distinct CDR3 sequences, roughly a third of them seen just once. The sample originates from a study of identical twins. Overall study results and limits: Sequences that were out-of-frame, alpha and twin-shared displayed an excess of low generation probability. Cord blood beta clonotypes that were abundant carried fewer insertions, and memory repertoires showed no such trend.

In every case, the donor was a healthy Caucasian. The CDR3 totals 14 residues. Germline loops: CDR1 DFQATT, CDR2 SNEGSKA (reference sequence). The sequenced material came from cord blood. The rearrangement joins TRBV20-1 to TRBJ2-1; D might be TRBD1 or TRBD2, each matching 6 bases. The last part of the DNA fits TRBJ2-7 better; the J call may be wrong. The clonotype comes from a newborn girl in good health. The CDR3 sequence: CSSSRGASYNEQYF. The DNA of the CDR3 is TGCAGTTCCTCAAGGGGGGCCTCCTACAATGAGCAGTACTTC.